Listed below are T cell receptor beta chains from one sample, sequenced in a study of breast tumors, draining lymph nodes, adjacent tissues. TCRdb reprocessed the multiplex PCR reads via MiXCR and lists one record per CDR3 protein. The table has about 7,600 distinct CDR3 sequences, 65% to 75% seen once. The sequencing sample was made of tumor-adjacent breast tissue. The receptors come from a female donor with breast cancer. Some clones in this sample may be carry-over from other donors' samples. CDR3s leave out the opening cysteine and the closing phenylalanine or tryptophan. A D gene is named only where the DNA matches it firmly.

v_call	d_call	j_call	cdr3_aa
TRBV12-3/TRBV12-4	NA	TRBJ2-7	ATTGDAGSYEQY
TRBV3-1	NA	TRBJ1-2	ASSPTGNYGYT
TRBV24-1	NA	TRBJ2-5	ATSEPGVQETQY
TRBV4-1	NA	TRBJ2-2	ASSQGGLGELF
TRBV2	NA	TRBJ2-1	ASSKTGLDEQF
TRBV7-9	NA	TRBJ2-3	ASSLDTNTDTQY
TRBV3-1	TRBD2	TRBJ2-4	ASSQRTSGGLKNIQY
TRBV25-1	NA	TRBJ2-7	ASSNLGYEQY
TRBV7-9	TRBD2	TRBJ2-5	ASSLSRGGETQY
TRBV20-1	TRBD2	TRBJ2-5	SANSGRGETQY
TRBV10-2	TRBD2	TRBJ2-7	ASSDRTSGRAKYEQY
TRBV7-9	TRBD2	TRBJ2-1	ASSPSGSSYNEQF
TRBV10-2	NA	TRBJ2-1	ASSEGATYNEQF
TRBV6-4	TRBD2	TRBJ2-1	ASSDPTSGRRF
TRBV5-1	NA	TRBJ2-1	ASSLASGSQINEQF
TRBV20-1	TRBD1	TRBJ1-1	SAWGQGYTEAF
TRBV7-7	TRBD2	TRBJ2-7	AAGGSEEQY
TRBV7-9	TRBD2	TRBJ2-1	ASSLTSGTGGEQF